This TCR beta chain was recovered during a study of cytomegalovirus exposure and HLA in healthy donors. CDR1 is SQVTM and CDR2 is ANQGSEA in the germline V gene. The CDR3 loop spans 11 amino acids. V was clipped by 4 bases and J by 2 bases, with 6 bases between them. Both 60 Vbeta primers and 13 Jbeta primers went into the PCR. The method was immunoSEQ multiplex PCR; TCRdb's version includes in-frame clones alone and lacks a portion of them. The top ten hold 1.6% of the sample, which has fewer than 250,000 clones, 79% seen once. The clonotype comes from a woman aged 50 to 60 in good health and CMV-seronegative. V gene TRBV29-1 combines with J gene TRBJ2-7; D uncertain. The sequencing input was PBMCs. In DNA form, the CDR3 reads TGCAGCGTTGGGGCCGCCTACGAGCAGTACTTC. It yields the protein CSVGAAYEQYF.